One sample yielded the 4 T cell receptor beta chains listed below, sequenced in a study of T cell changes during pregnancy in multiple sclerosis. Clones were sequenced by immunoSEQ multiplex PCR, and TCRdb holds only the in-frame ones, with some missing. Among about 58,000 clones listed, roughly nine tenths were seen once. Sequences were derived from CD4+ T cells from peripheral blood mononuclear cells, sampled after pregnancy. Every receptor here comes from a female donor in good health, enrolled as a control in a pregnancy study.

As to this clone: The germline gene is not matched at one end of the junction; a read error may be the cause. The chain has TRBV19 and TRBJ1-1, with 7 positions matching TRBD1. CDR3 length equals 15 residues. Germline loops: CDR1 LNHDA, CDR2 SQIVND (reference sequence). As DNA, the CDR3 is TGTGCCAGTAGTATATCTTACCAGGGGGTGGCTGAGGCTTTCTTT. Its protein product is CASSISYQGVAEAFF.

This sequence joins TRBV11-3 and TRBJ2-7; TRBD1 aligns across 7 bases. Per germline, CDR1 SGHNT and CDR2 YENEEA. The CDR3 extends over 15 amino acids. The J segment lost 2 bases and the V segment lost 3 bases, leaving 7 bases of the junction unmatched. CDR3 amino acids: CASSLNTGTAYEQYF. As DNA, the CDR3 is TGTGCCAGCAGCTTGAATACGGGGACAGCCTACGAGCAGTACTTC.

This clone has just one count. The CDR3, as DNA: TGTGCCAGCAGCAGGGGACAGGGTTCCTACGAGCAGTACTTC. Its translation is CASSRGQGSYEQYF. The chain is built from TRBV6-5 and TRBJ2-7; 9 bases line up with TRBD1. V trimming: 6 bases; J trimming: 1 base; junction bases outside the gene matches: 4. In germline, CDR1 is MNHEY, CDR2 SVGAGI. The CDR3 is 14 amino acids.

The count of this clone is one. V usage is TRBV4-3 and J usage is TRBJ2-7; 13 bases fit TRBD2. V gave up 0 bases and J gave up 2 bases; unmatched junction bases: 4. CDR3 size: 17 residues. Germline assignment: CDR1 LGHNA and CDR2 YSLEER. CDR3 bases: TGCGCCAGCAGCCAAGAGGGCGGACTAGCGGGGGCCTACGAGCAGTACTTC. Protein sequence: CASSQEGGLAGAYEQYF.